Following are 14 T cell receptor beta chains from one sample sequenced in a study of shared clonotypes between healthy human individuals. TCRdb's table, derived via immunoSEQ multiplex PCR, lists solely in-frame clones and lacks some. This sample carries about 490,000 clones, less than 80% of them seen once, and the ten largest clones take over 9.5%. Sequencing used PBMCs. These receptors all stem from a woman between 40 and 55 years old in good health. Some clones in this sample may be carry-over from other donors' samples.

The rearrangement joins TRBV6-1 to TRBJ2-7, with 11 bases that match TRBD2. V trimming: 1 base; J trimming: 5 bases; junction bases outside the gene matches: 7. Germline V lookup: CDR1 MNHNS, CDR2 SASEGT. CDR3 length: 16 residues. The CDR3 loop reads CASSEVVTSGNHEQYF. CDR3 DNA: TGTGCCAGCAGTGAAGTGGTGACTAGCGGGAACCACGAGCAGTACTTC.

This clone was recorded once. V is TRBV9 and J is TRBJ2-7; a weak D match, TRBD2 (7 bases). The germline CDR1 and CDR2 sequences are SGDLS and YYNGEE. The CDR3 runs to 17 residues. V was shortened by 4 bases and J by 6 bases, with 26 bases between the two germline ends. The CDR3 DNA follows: TGTGCCAGCAGCCCCCTGGGGGGGGGCGGGAGTCTGCGCGAGCAGTACTTC. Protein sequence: CASSPLGGGGSLREQYF.

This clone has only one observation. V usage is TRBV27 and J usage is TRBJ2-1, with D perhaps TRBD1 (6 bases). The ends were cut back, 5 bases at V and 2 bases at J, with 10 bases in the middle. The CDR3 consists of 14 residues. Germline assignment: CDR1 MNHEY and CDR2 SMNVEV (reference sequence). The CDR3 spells CASSIRTAYNEQFF. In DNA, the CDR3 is TGTGCCAGCAGTATCCGGACAGCCTACAATGAGCAGTTCTTC.

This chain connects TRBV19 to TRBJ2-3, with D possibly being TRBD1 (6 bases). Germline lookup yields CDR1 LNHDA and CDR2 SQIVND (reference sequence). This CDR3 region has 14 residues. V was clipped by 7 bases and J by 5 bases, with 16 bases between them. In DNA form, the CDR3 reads TGTGCCAGTACCTCCCTGGGGGCTGAAGATACGCAGTATTTT. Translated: CASTSLGAEDTQYF.

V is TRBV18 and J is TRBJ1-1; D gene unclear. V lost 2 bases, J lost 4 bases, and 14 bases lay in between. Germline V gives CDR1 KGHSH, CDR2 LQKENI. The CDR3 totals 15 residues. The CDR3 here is CASSPGEGLITEAFF. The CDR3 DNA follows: TGTGCCAGCTCACCAGGAGAAGGGCTCATCACTGAAGCTTTCTTT.

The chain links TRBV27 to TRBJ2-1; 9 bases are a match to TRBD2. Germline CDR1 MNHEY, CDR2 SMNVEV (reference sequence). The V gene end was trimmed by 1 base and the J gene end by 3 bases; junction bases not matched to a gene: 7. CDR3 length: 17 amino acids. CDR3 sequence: CASSLYLAGAGYNEQFF. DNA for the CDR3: TGTGCCAGCAGTTTATACTTAGCGGGAGCCGGCTACAATGAGCAGTTCTTC.

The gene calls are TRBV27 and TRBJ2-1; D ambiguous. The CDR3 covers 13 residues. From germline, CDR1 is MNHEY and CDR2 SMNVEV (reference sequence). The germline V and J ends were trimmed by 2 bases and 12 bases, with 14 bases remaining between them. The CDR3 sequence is CASSLPSPRRQFF. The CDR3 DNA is TGTGCCAGCAGTTTACCCTCCCCGCGTCGGCAGTTCTTC.

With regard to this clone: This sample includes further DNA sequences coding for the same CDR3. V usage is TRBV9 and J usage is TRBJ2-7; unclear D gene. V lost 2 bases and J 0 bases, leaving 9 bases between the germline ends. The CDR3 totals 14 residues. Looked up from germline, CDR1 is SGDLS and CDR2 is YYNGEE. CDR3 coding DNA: TGTGCCAGCAGCGTTAGCCAGTCCTCCTACGAGCAGTACTTC. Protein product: CASSVSQSSYEQYF.

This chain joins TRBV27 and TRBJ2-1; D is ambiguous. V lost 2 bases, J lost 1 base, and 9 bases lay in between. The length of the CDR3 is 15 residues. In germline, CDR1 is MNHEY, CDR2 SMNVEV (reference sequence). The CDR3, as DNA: TGTGCCAGCAGTTTAGGCCTAACATCCTACAATGAGCAGTTCTTC. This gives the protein CASSLGLTSYNEQFF.

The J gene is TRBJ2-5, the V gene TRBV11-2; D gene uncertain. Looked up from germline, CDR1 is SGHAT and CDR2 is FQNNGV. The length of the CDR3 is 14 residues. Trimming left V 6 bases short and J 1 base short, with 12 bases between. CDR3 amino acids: CASSGPLGQETQYF. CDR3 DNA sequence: TGTGCCAGCAGTGGGCCGTTGGGCCAAGAGACCCAGTACTTC.

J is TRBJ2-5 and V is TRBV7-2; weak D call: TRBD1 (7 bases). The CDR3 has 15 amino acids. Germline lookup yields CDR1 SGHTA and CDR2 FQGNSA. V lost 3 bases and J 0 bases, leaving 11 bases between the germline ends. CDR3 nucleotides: TGTGCCAGCAGCTTTGGGGGGACAGACCAAGAGACCCAGTACTTC. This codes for CASSFGGTDQETQYF.

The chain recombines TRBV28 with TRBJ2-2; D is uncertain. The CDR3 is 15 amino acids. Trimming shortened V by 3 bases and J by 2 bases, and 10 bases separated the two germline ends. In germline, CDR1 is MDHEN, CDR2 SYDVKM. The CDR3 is CASSFWRTNTGELFF. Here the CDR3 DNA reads TGTGCCAGCAGTTTTTGGCGAACTAACACCGGGGAGCTGTTTTTT.

CDR3 sequence reads: CAISDRGHTNTEAFF. The DNA of the CDR3 is TGTGCCATCAGTGATAGGGGACACACGAACACTGAAGCTTTCTTT. This chain joins TRBV10-3 and TRBJ1-1, with D tentatively TRBD1 (6 bases). The CDR3 contains 15 residues. Germline V gene sequence: CDR1 ENHRY, CDR2 SYGVKD. V was cut by 3 bases and J by 1 base, with 12 bases left in between.

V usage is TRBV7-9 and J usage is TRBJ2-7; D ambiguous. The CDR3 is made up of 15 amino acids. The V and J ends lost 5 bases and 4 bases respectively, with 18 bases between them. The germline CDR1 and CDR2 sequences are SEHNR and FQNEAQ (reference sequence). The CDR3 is CASSQETDRGYEQYF. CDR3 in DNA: TGTGCCAGCAGCCAAGAAACGGACCGCGGTTACGAGCAGTACTTC. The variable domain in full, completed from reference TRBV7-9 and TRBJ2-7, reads DTGVSQNPRHKITKRGQNVTFRCDPISEHNRLYWYRQTLGQGPEFLTYFQNEAQLEKSRLLSDRFSAERPKGSFSTLEIQRTEQGDSAMYLCASSQETDRGYEQYFGPGTRLTVT.